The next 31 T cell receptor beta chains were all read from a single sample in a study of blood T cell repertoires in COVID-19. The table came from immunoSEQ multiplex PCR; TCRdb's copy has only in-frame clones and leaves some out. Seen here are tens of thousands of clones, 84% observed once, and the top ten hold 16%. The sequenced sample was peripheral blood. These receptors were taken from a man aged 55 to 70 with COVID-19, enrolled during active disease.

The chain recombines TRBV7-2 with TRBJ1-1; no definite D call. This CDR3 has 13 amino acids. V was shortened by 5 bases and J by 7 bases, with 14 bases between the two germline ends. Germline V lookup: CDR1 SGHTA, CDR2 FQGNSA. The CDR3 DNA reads TGTGCCAGCAGCCGGACCTCCGGGGATGAAGCTTTCTTT. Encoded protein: CASSRTSGDEAFF.

The CDR3 nucleotides are TGTGCCAGCAGTGCGACTCGGGATCAGTTCTTC. Amino acids: CASSATRDQFF. V is TRBV12-3 or TRBV12-4 and J is TRBJ2-1, with D possibly being TRBD2 (5 bases). V gave up 5 bases and J gave up 13 bases, with 12 bases separating them. The CDR3 has 11 residues.

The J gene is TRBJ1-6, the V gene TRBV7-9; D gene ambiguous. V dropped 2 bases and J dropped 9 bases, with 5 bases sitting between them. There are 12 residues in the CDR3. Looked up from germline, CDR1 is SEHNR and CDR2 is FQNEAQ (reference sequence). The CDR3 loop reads CASSLPGSPLHF. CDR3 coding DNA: TGTGCCAGCAGCTTACCGGGTTCACCCCTCCACTTT.

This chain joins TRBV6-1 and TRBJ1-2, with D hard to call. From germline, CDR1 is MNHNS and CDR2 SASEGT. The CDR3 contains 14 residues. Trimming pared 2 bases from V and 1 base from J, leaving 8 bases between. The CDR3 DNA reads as TGTGCCAGCAGTGAACTTCACGGTAACTATGGCTACACCTTC. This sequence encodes CASSELHGNYGYTF.

The CDR3: CASSPRTGGATGELFF. CDR3 sequence (DNA): TGCGCCAGCAGCCCGCGGACAGGGGGCGCCACCGGGGAGCTGTTTTTT. The rearrangement links TRBV5-1 to TRBJ2-2, with 11 bases aligning to TRBD1. CDR1 and CDR2 from the germline V gene are SGHRS and YFSETQ. Trimming removed 4 bases from V and 4 bases from J; junction bases left unmatched: 6. This CDR3 contains 16 residues.

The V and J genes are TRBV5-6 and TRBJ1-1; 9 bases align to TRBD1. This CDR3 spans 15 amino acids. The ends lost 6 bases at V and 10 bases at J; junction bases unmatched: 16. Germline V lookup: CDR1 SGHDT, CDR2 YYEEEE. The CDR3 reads CASTRVTTGGGGAFF. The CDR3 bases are TGTGCCAGCACCAGAGTAACCACAGGGGGCGGCGGAGCTTTCTTT.

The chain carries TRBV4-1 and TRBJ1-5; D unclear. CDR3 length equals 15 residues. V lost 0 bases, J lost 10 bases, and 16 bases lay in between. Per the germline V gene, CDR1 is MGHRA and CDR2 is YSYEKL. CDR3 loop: CASSQEGSQTGPQHF. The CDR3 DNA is TGCGCCAGCAGCCAAGAAGGGAGTCAAACTGGACCCCAGCATTTT.

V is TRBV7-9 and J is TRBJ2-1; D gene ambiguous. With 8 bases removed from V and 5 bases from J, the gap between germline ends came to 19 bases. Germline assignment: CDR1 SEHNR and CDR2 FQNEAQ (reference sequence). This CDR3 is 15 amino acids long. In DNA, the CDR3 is TGTGCCAGCCAGCCAAGTTCCCGACTTGACAATGAGCAGTTCTTC. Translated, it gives CASQPSSRLDNEQFF.

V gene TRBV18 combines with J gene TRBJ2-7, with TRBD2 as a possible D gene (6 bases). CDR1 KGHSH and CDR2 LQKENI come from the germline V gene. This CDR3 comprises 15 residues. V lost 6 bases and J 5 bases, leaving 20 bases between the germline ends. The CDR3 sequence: CASSPGRSEIDEQYF. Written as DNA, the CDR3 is TGTGCCAGCTCCCCCGGGAGAAGTGAAATCGACGAGCAGTACTTC.

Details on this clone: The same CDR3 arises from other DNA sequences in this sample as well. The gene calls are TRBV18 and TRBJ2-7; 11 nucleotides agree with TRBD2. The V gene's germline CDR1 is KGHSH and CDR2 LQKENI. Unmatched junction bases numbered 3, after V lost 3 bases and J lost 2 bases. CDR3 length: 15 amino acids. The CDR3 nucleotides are TGTGCCAGCTCACCCCCTAGCGGGGGGACCTACGAGCAGTACTTC. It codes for CASSPPSGGTYEQYF. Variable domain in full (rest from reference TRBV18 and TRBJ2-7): NAGVMQNPRHLVRRRGQEARLRCSPMKGHSHVYWYRQLPEEGLKFMVYLQKENIIDESGMPKERFSAEFPKEGPSILRIQQVVRGDSAAYFCASSPPSGGTYEQYFGPGTRLTVT.

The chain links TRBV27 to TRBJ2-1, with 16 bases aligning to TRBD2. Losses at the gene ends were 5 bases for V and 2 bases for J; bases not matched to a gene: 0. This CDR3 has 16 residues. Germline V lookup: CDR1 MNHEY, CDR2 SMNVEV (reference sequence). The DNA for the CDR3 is TGTGCCAGCAGTGGGACTAGCGGGGGGGCCTACAATGAGCAGTTCTTC. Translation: CASSGTSGGAYNEQFF.

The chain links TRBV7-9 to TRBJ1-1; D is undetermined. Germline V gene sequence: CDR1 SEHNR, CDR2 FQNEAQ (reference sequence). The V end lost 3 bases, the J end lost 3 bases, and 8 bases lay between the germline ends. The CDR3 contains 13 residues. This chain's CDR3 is CASSLLEDTEAFF. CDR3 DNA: TGTGCCAGCAGCTTGTTGGAGGACACTGAAGCTTTCTTT.

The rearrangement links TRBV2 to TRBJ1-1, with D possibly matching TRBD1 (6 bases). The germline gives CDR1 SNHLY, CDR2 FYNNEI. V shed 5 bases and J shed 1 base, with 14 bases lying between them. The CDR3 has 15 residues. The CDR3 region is CASSREGGRNTEAFF. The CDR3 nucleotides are TGTGCCAGCAGTAGAGAGGGGGGGAGGAACACTGAAGCTTTCTTT.

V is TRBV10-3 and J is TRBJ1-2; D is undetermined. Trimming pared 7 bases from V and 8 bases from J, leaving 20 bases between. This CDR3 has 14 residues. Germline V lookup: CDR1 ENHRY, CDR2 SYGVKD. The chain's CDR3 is CAITGDSTRGGYTF. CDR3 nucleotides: TGTGCCATCACAGGAGACTCAACCCGGGGAGGCTACACCTTC.

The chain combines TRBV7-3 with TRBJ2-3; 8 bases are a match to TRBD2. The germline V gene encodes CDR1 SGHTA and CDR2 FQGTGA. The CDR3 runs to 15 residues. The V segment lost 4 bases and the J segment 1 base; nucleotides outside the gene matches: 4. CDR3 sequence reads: CASSSQAGGTDTQYF. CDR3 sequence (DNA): TGTGCCAGCAGCTCCCAAGCGGGGGGCACAGATACGCAGTATTTT. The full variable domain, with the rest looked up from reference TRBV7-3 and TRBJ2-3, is GAGVSQTPSNKVTEKGKYVELRCDPISGHTALYWYRQSLGQGPEFLIYFQGTGAADDSGLPNDRFFAVRPEGSVSTLKIQRTERGDSAVYLCASSSQAGGTDTQYFGPGTRLTVL.

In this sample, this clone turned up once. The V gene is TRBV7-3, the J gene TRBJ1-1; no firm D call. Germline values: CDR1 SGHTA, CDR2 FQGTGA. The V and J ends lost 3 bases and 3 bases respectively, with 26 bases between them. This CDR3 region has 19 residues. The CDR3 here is CASSFPEDGRGDWHTEAFF. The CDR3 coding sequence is TGTGCCAGCAGCTTTCCCGAGGATGGGAGAGGAGATTGGCACACTGAAGCTTTCTTT. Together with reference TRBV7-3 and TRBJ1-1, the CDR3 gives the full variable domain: GAGVSQTPSNKVTEKGKYVELRCDPISGHTALYWYRQSLGQGPEFLIYFQGTGAADDSGLPNDRFFAVRPEGSVSTLKIQRTERGDSAVYLCASSFPEDGRGDWHTEAFFGQGTRLTVV.

CDR3 loop: CASSPGTVQETQYF. For the CDR3, the DNA is TGTGCCAGCAGCCCAGGGACAGTCCAAGAGACCCAGTACTTC. The rearrangement links TRBV7-9 to TRBJ2-5; 7 positions match TRBD1. The CDR3 contains 14 residues. Germline values: CDR1 SEHNR, CDR2 FQNEAQ (reference sequence). The ends lost 5 bases at V and 1 base at J; junction bases unmatched: 4.

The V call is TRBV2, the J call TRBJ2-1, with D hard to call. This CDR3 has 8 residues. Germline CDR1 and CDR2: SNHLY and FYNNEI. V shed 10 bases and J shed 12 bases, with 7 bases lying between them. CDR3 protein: CATNLQFF. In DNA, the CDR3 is TGTGCCACCAATTTGCAGTTCTTC.

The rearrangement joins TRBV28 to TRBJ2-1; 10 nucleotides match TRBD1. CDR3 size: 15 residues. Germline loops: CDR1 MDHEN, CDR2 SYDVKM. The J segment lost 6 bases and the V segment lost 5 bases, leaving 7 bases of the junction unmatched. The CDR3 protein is CASSTRQGAGNEQFF. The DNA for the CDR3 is TGTGCCAGCAGTACCAGACAGGGGGCGGGCAATGAGCAGTTCTTC.

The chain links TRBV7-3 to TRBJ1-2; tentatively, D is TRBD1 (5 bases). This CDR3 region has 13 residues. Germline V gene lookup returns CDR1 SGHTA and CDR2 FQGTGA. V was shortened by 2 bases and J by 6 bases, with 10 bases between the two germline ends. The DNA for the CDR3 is TGTGCCAGCAGCTTAGGGGCAGGCCATGGCTACACCTTC. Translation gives CASSLGAGHGYTF.

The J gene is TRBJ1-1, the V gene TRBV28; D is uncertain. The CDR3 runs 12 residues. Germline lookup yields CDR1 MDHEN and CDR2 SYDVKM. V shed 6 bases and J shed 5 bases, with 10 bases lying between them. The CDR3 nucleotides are TGTGCCAGCAGCCCCCTCGAGACTGAAGCTTTCTTT. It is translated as CASSPLETEAFF.

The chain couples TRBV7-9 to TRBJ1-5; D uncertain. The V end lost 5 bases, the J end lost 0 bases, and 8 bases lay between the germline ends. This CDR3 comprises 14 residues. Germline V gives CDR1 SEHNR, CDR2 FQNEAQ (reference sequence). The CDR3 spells CASSQVDSNQPQHF. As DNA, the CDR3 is TGTGCCAGCAGCCAAGTAGATAGCAATCAGCCCCAGCATTTT.

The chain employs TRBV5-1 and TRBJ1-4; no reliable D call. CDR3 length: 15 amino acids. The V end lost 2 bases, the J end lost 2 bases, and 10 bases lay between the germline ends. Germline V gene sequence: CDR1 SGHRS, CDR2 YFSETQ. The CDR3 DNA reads TGCGCCAGCAGCTTAGCGGGTTGGACTAATGAAAAACTGTTTTTT. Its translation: CASSLAGWTNEKLFF.

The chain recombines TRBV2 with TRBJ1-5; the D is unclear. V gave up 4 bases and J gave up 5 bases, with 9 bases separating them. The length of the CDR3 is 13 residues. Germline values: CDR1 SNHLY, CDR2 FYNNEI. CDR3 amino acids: CASSGEADQPQHF. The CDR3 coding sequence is TGTGCCAGCAGTGGGGAGGCAGATCAGCCCCAGCATTTT.

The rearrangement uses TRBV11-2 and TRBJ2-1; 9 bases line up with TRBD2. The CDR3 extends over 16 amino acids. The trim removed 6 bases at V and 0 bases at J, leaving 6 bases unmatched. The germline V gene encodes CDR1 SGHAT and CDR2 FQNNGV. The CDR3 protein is CASRSSGASSYNEQFF. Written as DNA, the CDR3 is TGTGCCAGCAGGTCTAGCGGGGCTAGCTCCTACAATGAGCAGTTCTTC.

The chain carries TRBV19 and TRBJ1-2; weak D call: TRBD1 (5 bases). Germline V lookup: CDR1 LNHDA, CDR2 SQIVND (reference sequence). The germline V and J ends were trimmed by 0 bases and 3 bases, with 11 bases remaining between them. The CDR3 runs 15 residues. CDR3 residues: CASSIDRTGDYGYTF. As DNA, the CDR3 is TGTGCCAGTAGTATAGATCGGACGGGGGACTATGGCTACACCTTC.

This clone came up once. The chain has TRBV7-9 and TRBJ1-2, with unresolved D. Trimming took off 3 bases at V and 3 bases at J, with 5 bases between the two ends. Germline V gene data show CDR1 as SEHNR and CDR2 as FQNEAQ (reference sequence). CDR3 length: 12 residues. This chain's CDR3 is CASSFPDYGYTF. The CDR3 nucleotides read TGTGCCAGCAGCTTCCCAGACTATGGCTACACCTTC.

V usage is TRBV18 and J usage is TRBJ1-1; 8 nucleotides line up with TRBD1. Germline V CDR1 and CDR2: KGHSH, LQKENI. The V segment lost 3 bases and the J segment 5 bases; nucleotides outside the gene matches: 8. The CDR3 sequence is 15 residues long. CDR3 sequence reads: CASSPGQGRGTEAFF. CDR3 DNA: TGTGCCAGCTCACCCGGACAGGGTAGAGGAACTGAAGCTTTCTTT. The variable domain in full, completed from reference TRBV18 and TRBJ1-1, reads NAGVMQNPRHLVRRRGQEARLRCSPMKGHSHVYWYRQLPEEGLKFMVYLQKENIIDESGMPKERFSAEFPKEGPSILRIQQVVRGDSAAYFCASSPGQGRGTEAFFGQGTRLTVV.

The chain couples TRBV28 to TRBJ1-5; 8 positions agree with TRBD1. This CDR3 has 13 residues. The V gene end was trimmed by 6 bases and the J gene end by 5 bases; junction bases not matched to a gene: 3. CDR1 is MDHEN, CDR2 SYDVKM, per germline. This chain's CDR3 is CASSDRGDQPQHF. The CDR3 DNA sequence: TGTGCCAGCAGCGACAGGGGCGATCAGCCCCAGCATTTT.

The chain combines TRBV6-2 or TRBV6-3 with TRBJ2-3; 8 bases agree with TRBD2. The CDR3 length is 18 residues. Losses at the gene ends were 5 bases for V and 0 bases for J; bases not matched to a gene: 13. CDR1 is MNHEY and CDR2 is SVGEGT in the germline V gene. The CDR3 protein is CASSPSRVAGLSTDTQYF. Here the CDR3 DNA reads TGTGCCAGCAGTCCCTCTCGGGTAGCGGGACTAAGCACAGATACGCAGTATTTT.

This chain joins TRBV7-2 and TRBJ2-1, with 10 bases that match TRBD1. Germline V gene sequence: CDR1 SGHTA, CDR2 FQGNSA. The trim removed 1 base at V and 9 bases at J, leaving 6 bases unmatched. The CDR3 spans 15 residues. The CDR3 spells CASSLVGQGVGEQFF. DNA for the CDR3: TGTGCCAGCAGCTTAGTAGGACAGGGGGTGGGTGAGCAGTTCTTC.